The rows below give T cell receptor beta chains drawn from one sample of a study of T-cell reconstitution after alpha-beta-depleted transplantation in children. TCRdb independently ran MiXCR on the PCR reads; one entry per CDR3 protein. This sample has about 610,000 distinct CDR3 sequences; 10% to 13% occur once, and the top ten carry roughly 3.9%. The source material was PBMCs from the stem cell graft donor, sampled from the stem cell graft. The receptors derive from a human donor who donated a stem cell graft to a child with acute myeloid leukemia. Both conserved end residues are part of each CDR3. The D gene is left open where the match is weak. The size of a clone is reported for some rows only, either as once, few or many, or as a class for expanded clones.

>.|many|TRBV9|TRBJ2-7
CASSVQAGSYEQYF
TGTGCCAGCAGCGTCCAGGCGGGTTCCTACGAGCAGTACTTC
>TRBD1|few|TRBV7-8|TRBJ2-1
CASSFIGQGYNEQFF
TGTGCCAGCAGCTTCATTGGACAGGGATACAATGAGCAGTTCTTC
>TRBD2|once|TRBV11-3|TRBJ2-3
CASSFSGMVDTQYF
TGTGCCAGCAGCTTTAGCGGGATGGTAGATACGCAGTATTTT
>.|.|TRBV18|TRBJ1-6
CASSPRGESYNSPLHF
TGTGCCAGCTCACCGCGAGGGGAATCCTATAATTCACCCCTCCACTTT
>.|.|TRBV6-4|TRBJ1-2
CASSDRARGSYTF
TGTGCCAGCAGTGACAGGGCCCGCGGGAGCTACACCTTC
>.|few|TRBV15|TRBJ2-7
CATSRASGAYEQYF
TGTGCCACCAGCAGAGCCAGCGGAGCCTACGAGCAGTACTTC
>.|.|TRBV30|TRBJ2-7
CAWSVFGGNYEQYF
TGTGCCTGGAGTGTGTTCGGCGGAAACTACGAGCAGTACTTC
>.|few|TRBV6-2/TRBV6-3|TRBJ1-1
CASSRESEAFF
TGTGCCAGCAGTAGAGAGTCAGAAGCTTTCTTT
>.|.|TRBV12-3/TRBV12-4|TRBJ1-4
CASSFQKNEKLFF
TGTGCCAGCAGTTTTCAGAAAAATGAAAAACTGTTTTTT
>.|.|TRBV7-8|TRBJ2-3
CASSLVGGSSGTDTQYF
TGTGCCAGCAGCTTAGTCGGAGGGAGTAGCGGCACAGATACGCAGTATTTT
>TRBD2|.|TRBV9|TRBJ2-3
CASSVGLAGVDTQYF
TGTGCCAGCAGCGTAGGCCTAGCGGGAGTGGATACGCAGTATTTT
>.|.|TRBV7-2|TRBJ2-5
CASSLGRAQETQYF
TGTGCCAGCAGCTTGGGAAGGGCCCAAGAGACCCAGTACTTC
>.|few|TRBV20-1|TRBJ1-4
CSANDPGGEEKLFF
TGCAGTGCTAATGACCCTGGGGGCGAGGAAAAACTGTTTTTT
>TRBD1|many|TRBV6-5|TRBJ2-7
CASRRDSSSYEQYF
TGTGCCAGCAGACGGGACAGCAGCTCCTACGAGCAGTACTTC
>.|.|TRBV30|TRBJ2-3
CAWSPSVLTDTQYF
TGTGCCTGGAGTCCCTCCGTACTCACAGATACGCAGTATTTT
>TRBD2|few|TRBV4-2|TRBJ2-7
CASSQDYASGSGEEQYF
TGTGCCAGCAGCCAAGATTATGCTAGCGGTTCGGGGGAGGAGCAGTACTTC
>.|.|TRBV4-3|TRBJ2-1
CASSQDNPNNEQFF
TGCGCCAGCAGCCAAGATAACCCTAACAATGAGCAGTTCTTC
>.|few|TRBV28|TRBJ1-2
CASSLNPYGYTF
TGTGCCAGCAGTTTAAACCCTTATGGCTACACCTTC